This T cell receptor (beta chain) derives from a study of cytomegalovirus exposure and HLA in healthy donors. Concerning this clone: Its antigen is currently unknown.

The donors were part of the validation cohort of over a hundred subjects. That cohort was separate from the first cohort, which comprised about 730 subjects. Sequenced by immunoSEQ multiplex PCR; TCRdb stores in-frame clones only, minus some. The sample records some 170,000 clones, approximately 86% being singletons. The study, taken as a whole, reports: The study labeled approximately 150 TCR beta chains cytomegalovirus-associated. One later analysis, an examination of the 100 to 150 validation repertoires, found that first-cohort TCR clusters tended to co-occur in them. There were a few CMV-associated chains whose specificity for CMV antigens was confirmed in vitro.

The sequenced sample was PBMCs. This clonotype was obtained from a man aged 25 to 40 in good health and CMV-seropositive.

The CDR3 loop is CATRGQGAENTEAFF. The CDR3 DNA reads TGTGCCACTAGAGGACAGGGGGCAGAGAACACTGAAGCTTTCTTT. The chain carries TRBV19 and TRBJ1-1, with 11 bases identical to TRBD1. Germline CDR1 and CDR2: LNHDA and SQIVND (reference sequence). CDR3 size: 15 residues. Losses at the gene ends were 10 bases for V and 1 base for J; bases not matched to a gene: 8.